This T cell receptor (beta chain) emerged from a study of vaccination effects on CD4 cells after COVID-19. For this clone: Its target is unknown.

Culture lasted roughly 9 days before CD4+ T cell isolation. The person acquired a PCR-confirmed SARS-CoV-2 infection between March and December 2020. All study participants received two doses of BNT162b2 or mRNA-1273 vaccine. This CDR3 has 14 residues. V lost 0 bases and J lost 4, with 7 bases in between. Germline CDR1 ENHRY, CDR2 SYGVKD. General observations from the study: No early post-infection timepoints were available in the study, which also included few convalescent patients. The post-vaccine spike-reactive clones of convalescents showed a predominance of new vaccine-induced clones.

Produced via immunoSEQ multiplex PCR; TCRdb's table is partial and in-frame only. The sample lists tens of thousands of clones, nearly 75% occurring once. The chain combines TRBV10-3 with TRBJ1-3; no firm D call. This sequence originates from a human donor who had a prior SARS-CoV-2 infection. The specimen comprised CD4+ T cells from PBMCs cultured without peptide, sampled after COVID-19 vaccination. The chain's CDR3 is CAISESIDGNTIYF. Written as DNA, the CDR3 is TGTGCCATCAGTGAGTCGATAGACGGAAACACCATATATTTT.